Listed below are T cell receptor beta chains from one sample, sequenced in a study of T cell clones after liver transplantation. This table comes from immunoSEQ multiplex PCR, and its TCRdb copy is limited to in-frame clones, with some not included. The sample lists 45,000 or so clones, 86% seen once, with 2% to 3% in the top ten. This sample comprised CD4+ T cells from blood, obtained 24 months after liver transplant. The receptors here all came from a human patient who received a liver transplant. Some T cells may be provided by the graft donor. Each CDR3 is given with its conserved first and last residue. Each record gives: J gene, clone size, D gene, V gene, CDR3 length, CDR3 protein, CDR3 DNA. A D gene is named only where the DNA matches it firmly. Size values are once, few and many counts, or a class for expanded clones, and some rows have none.

TRBJ2-7 NA TRBD2 TRBV2 15 CASSREGPTGSEQYF TGTGCCAGCAGTAGGGAGGGACCAACGGGTAGCGAGCAGTACTTC
TRBJ1-2 NA TRBD1 TRBV6-6 15 CASSRRGTGSYGYTF TGTGCCAGCAGTCGACGGGGGACAGGGAGCTATGGCTACACCTTC
TRBJ1-2 once TRBD1 TRBV5-6 14 CASRLPGQGSGYTF TGTGCCAGCAGGCTACCGGGACAGGGCAGCGGCTACACCTTC
TRBJ1-4 NA NA TRBV6-5 16 CASSYSTAYGKEKLFF TGTGCCAGCAGTTACAGCACAGCCTACGGGAAGGAAAAACTGTTTTTT
TRBJ1-1 NA TRBD1 TRBV5-1 14 CASIPGQAAGEAFF TGCGCCAGCATCCCGGGACAGGCGGCAGGGGAAGCTTTCTTT
TRBJ1-1 NA NA TRBV21-1 18 CASSKPAGGGKMNTEAFF TGTGCCAGCAGCAAACCTGCAGGGGGCGGGAAGATGAACACTGAAGCTTTCTTT
TRBJ1-2 NA NA TRBV5-1 14 CASSLSDRLYGYTF TGCGCCAGCAGCCTCTCGGACAGATTATATGGCTACACCTTC
TRBJ1-5 NA TRBD1 TRBV19 16 CASSLRTGWSNQPQHF TGTGCCAGTAGTCTCAGGACAGGGTGGAGCAATCAGCCCCAGCATTTT
TRBJ2-7 once NA TRBV7-2 13 CASSFKAVGEQYF TGTGCCAGCAGCTTTAAAGCAGTCGGCGAGCAGTACTTC
TRBJ1-2 NA TRBD1 TRBV7-2 17 CASSFLFLGQVDYGYTF TGTGCCAGCAGCTTCCTCTTCCTCGGACAGGTTGACTATGGCTACACCTTC
TRBJ2-1 NA NA TRBV4-2 15 CASSQPTGLGNEQFF TGTGCCAGCAGCCAACCGACGGGACTCGGAAATGAGCAGTTCTTC
TRBJ1-2 NA NA TRBV5-6 17 CASTMTLSPDGDYGYTF TGTGCCAGCACCATGACACTTTCCCCCGACGGGGACTATGGCTACACCTTC
TRBJ1-4 NA NA TRBV4-2 17 CASSSKKGQGLDEKLFF TGTGCCAGCAGCTCCAAGAAGGGTCAAGGCTTGGATGAAAAACTGTTTTTT
TRBJ2-1 NA NA TRBV14 13 CASRMNRGGEQFF TGTGCCAGCAGAATGAATAGAGGGGGTGAGCAGTTCTTC
TRBJ2-7 NA TRBD1 TRBV19 14 CASSPGQVSYEQYF TGTGCCAGTAGTCCTGGACAGGTTTCCTACGAGCAGTACTTC
TRBJ1-5 NA NA TRBV5-1 15 CASSFEGGRNQPQHF TGCGCCAGCAGCTTTGAGGGAGGTCGGAATCAGCCCCAGCATTTT
TRBJ2-7 few NA TRBV27 15 CASTRGLDGRGEQYF TGTGCCAGCACCCGCGGCCTAGACGGGCGCGGCGAGCAGTACTTC
TRBJ2-2 NA NA TRBV2 17 CASNENPPGRGTGELFF TGTGCCAGCAATGAGAACCCTCCAGGCAGGGGAACCGGGGAGCTGTTTTTT
TRBJ2-1 NA TRBD1 TRBV7-2 15 CASSPRQGAVNEQFF TGTGCCAGCAGCCCACGACAGGGGGCCGTGAATGAGCAGTTCTTC
TRBJ2-3 NA TRBD2 TRBV6-1 15 CASSEAAGGGDTQYF TGTGCCAGCAGTGAAGCAGCGGGAGGGGGGGATACGCAGTATTTT
TRBJ1-5 NA NA TRBV18 16 CASSPIGGKGNQPQHF TGTGCCAGCTCACCAATAGGGGGAAAGGGCAATCAGCCCCAGCATTTT
TRBJ2-4 NA TRBD2 TRBV2 15 CASALAGLAKNIQYF TGTGCCAGCGCCCTAGCGGGGCTAGCCAAAAACATTCAGTACTTC
TRBJ2-7 NA NA TRBV27 15 CASSSTSRTNYEQYF TGTGCCAGCAGTTCCACAAGCAGGACCAACTACGAGCAGTACTTC
TRBJ2-5 NA NA TRBV19 13 CASRDFGQETQYF TGTGCCAGTAGGGACTTTGGGCAAGAGACCCAGTACTTC
TRBJ2-3 NA NA TRBV29-1 14 CSVFLRGFTDTQYF TGCAGCGTTTTTCTGAGGGGGTTCACAGATACGCAGTATTTT
TRBJ1-2 NA NA TRBV9 15 CASSPTLGANYGYTF TGTGCCAGCAGCCCGACCCTAGGGGCGAACTATGGCTACACCTTC
TRBJ2-2 NA TRBD2 TRBV5-4 16 CASRPGRGGDTGELFF TGTGCCAGCAGACCAGGGAGGGGCGGGGACACCGGGGAGCTGTTTTTT
TRBJ1-4 NA NA TRBV18 15 CASSPGTSTNEKLFF TGTGCCAGCTCTCCCGGGACATCAACTAATGAAAAACTGTTTTTT
TRBJ2-7 NA TRBD1 TRBV6-1 13 CASHRDRATEQYF TGTGCCAGCCACCGGGACAGGGCCACCGAGCAGTACTTC
TRBJ1-2 NA NA TRBV28 12 CASTPSGVGYTF TGTGCCAGCACTCCCAGCGGGGTTGGCTACACCTTC
TRBJ2-7 NA TRBD2 TRBV5-1 15 CASSLEASGSYEQYF TGCGCCAGCAGCTTGGAAGCTAGCGGGTCCTACGAGCAGTACTTC
TRBJ2-1 NA NA TRBV21-1 9 CASSPPWFF TGTGCCAGCAGCCCCCCATGGTTCTTC
TRBJ1-3 NA NA TRBV19 15 CASKSVMGSGNTIYF TGTGCCAGTAAATCCGTGATGGGCTCTGGAAACACCATATATTTT
TRBJ2-7 few NA TRBV7-2 14 CASSLGNGNYEQYF TGTGCCAGCAGCTTAGGTAACGGAAACTACGAGCAGTACTTC
TRBJ1-3 NA NA TRBV7-2 15 CASRRVSNSGNTIYF TGTGCCAGCAGGAGGGTCTCCAACTCTGGAAACACCATATATTTT
TRBJ2-2 NA NA TRBV5-1 16 CASSSGGGGLSGELFF TGCGCCAGCAGCTCGGGAGGGGGCGGCCTTTCCGGGGAGCTGTTTTTT
TRBJ1-1 once NA TRBV5-4 17 CASSPPLTGQPFHGAFF TGTGCCAGCAGCCCTCCCTTAACAGGACAGCCCTTCCATGGAGCTTTCTTT
TRBJ1-3 NA NA TRBV7-8 14 CASSLVTSGNTIYF TGTGCCAGCAGCCTGGTAACCTCTGGAAACACCATATATTTT
TRBJ2-2 NA NA TRBV29-1 11 CSVGALGELFF TGCAGCGTAGGGGCCCTCGGGGAGCTGTTTTTT
TRBJ2-2 NA TRBD2 TRBV11-1 15 CASSLGAGGPGELFF TGTGCCAGCAGCTTAGGGGCGGGAGGGCCCGGGGAGCTGTTTTTT
TRBJ2-7 NA NA TRBV10-3 12 CAISPRGNEQYF TGTGCCATCAGTCCTCGTGGTAACGAGCAGTACTTC
TRBJ1-2 few NA TRBV6-6 13 CASRRTLTEGYTF TGTGCCAGCAGGCGGACTTTAACAGAGGGCTACACCTTC
TRBJ2-3 NA TRBD1 TRBV19 14 CASSANGQVNTQYF TGTGCCAGTAGTGCCAACGGACAGGTGAATACGCAGTATTTT
TRBJ2-7 NA NA TRBV7-2 13 CASSLHTTYEQYF TGTGCCAGCAGCCTCCACACCACCTACGAGCAGTACTTC